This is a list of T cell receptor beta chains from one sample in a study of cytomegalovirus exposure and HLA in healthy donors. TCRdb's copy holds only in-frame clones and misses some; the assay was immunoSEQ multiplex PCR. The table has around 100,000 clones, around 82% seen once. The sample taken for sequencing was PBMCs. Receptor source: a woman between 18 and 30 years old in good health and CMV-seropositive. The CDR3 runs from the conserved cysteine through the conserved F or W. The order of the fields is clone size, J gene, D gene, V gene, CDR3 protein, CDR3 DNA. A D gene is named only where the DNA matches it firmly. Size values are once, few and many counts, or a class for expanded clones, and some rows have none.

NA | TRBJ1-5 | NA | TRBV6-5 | CASSLQPAPHQPQHF | TGTGCCAGCAGCCTACAGCCGGCCCCCCATCAGCCCCAGCATTTT
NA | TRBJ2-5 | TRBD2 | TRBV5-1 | CASSPMIRGGDGETQYF | TGCGCCAGCAGCCCGATGATCCGGGGGGGGGACGGAGAGACCCAGTACTTC
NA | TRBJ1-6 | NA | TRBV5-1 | CASSLAGGGSPLHF | TGCGCCAGCAGCTTGGCGGGGGGAGGATCACCCCTCCACTTT
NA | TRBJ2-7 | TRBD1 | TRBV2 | CASQGQTGKEQYF | TGTGCCAGTCAGGGACAGACTGGGAAGGAGCAGTACTTC
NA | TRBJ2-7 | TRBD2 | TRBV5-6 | CASSLELAGGRGEQYF | TGTGCCAGCAGCTTGGAACTAGCGGGGGGAAGAGGCGAGCAGTACTTC
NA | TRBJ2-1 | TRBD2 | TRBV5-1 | CASSSSSTSGKYNEQFF | TGCGCCAGCAGCTCATCTTCGACTAGCGGGAAATACAATGAGCAGTTCTTC
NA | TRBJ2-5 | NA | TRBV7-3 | CASSYTGNNQETQYF | TGTGCCAGCAGCTACACAGGGAACAACCAAGAGACCCAGTACTTC
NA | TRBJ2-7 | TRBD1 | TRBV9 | CASSLPGTGAVSEQYF | TGTGCCAGCAGCCTCCCGGGGACAGGGGCAGTCTCCGAGCAGTACTTC
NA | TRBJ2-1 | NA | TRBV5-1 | CASSLTGTGDYNEQFF | TGCGCCAGCAGCCTCACCGGGACGGGGGATTACAATGAGCAGTTCTTC
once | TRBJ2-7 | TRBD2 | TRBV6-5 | CASSASGPSYEQYF | TGTGCCAGCAGTGCTAGCGGGCCAAGTTACGAGCAGTACTTC
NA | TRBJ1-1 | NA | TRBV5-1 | CASSLTLGQGFMEAFF | TGCGCCAGCAGCTTGACTCTCGGGCAGGGGTTTATGGAAGCTTTCTTT
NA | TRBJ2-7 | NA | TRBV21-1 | CASSNRDNDSYEQYF | TGTGCCAGCAGCAACCGGGACAACGACTCCTACGAGCAGTACTTC
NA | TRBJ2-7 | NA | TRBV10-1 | CASSVGLRFYEQYF | TGCGCCAGCAGTGTAGGACTTAGATTTTACGAGCAGTACTTC
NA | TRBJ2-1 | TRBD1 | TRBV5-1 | CASRLFGDRGYEQFF | TGCGCCAGCAGATTGTTCGGGGACAGGGGCTATGAGCAGTTCTTC
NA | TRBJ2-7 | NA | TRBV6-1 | CASITGSPSYEQYF | TGTGCCAGCATAACGGGGTCTCCCTCCTACGAGCAGTACTTC
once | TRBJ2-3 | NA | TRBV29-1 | CTFRAPSTDTQYF | TGCACCTTCCGAGCCCCTAGCACAGATACGCAGTATTTT
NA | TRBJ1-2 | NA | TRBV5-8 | CASSPGTMGGYTF | TGTGCCAGCAGCCCAGGGACTATGGGGGGCTACACCTTC
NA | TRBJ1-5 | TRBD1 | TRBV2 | CASTGTGGPPRPQHF | TGTGCCAGCACTGGGACAGGGGGCCCCCCCCGGCCCCAGCATTTT
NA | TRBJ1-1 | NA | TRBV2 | CASKAGGFTEAFF | TGTGCCAGCAAGGCAGGTGGTTTCACTGAAGCTTTCTTT
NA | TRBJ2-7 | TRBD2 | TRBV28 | CASSKGPWGASGINEQYF | TGTGCCAGCAGTAAGGGGCCCTGGGGGGCTAGCGGGATAAACGAGCAGTACTTC
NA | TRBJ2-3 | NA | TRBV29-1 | CSVVGASGHREDTQYF | TGCAGCGTTGTGGGGGCTAGCGGTCATCGGGAAGATACGCAGTATTTT
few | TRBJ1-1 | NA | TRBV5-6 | CASHRVNTEAFF | TGTGCCAGCCACAGGGTCAACACTGAAGCTTTCTTT
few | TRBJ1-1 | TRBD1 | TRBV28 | CASMTGGNTEAFF | TGTGCCAGTATGACAGGGGGAAACACTGAAGCTTTCTTT
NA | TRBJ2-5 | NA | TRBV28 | CASSLQGETQYF | TGTGCCAGCAGTTTGCAGGGGGAGACCCAGTACTTC
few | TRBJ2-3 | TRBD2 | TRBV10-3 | CASAKLAGGPSDTQYF | TGTGCCAGCGCAAAACTAGCGGGGGGGCCATCAGATACGCAGTATTTT
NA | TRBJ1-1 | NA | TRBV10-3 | CAIKSLTSTEAFF | TGTGCCATCAAGAGCCTAACTAGCACTGAAGCTTTCTTT
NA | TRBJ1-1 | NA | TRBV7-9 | CASSLGHRDVNTEAFF | TGTGCCAGCAGCTTAGGGCACAGGGATGTAAACACTGAAGCTTTCTTT
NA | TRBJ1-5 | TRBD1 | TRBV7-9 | CASSLGQADNQPQHF | TGTGCCAGCAGTCTAGGACAGGCAGACAATCAGCCCCAGCATTTT
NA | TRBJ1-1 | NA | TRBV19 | CASTPPGKNTEAFF | TGTGCCAGTACCCCCCCAGGTAAGAACACTGAAGCTTTCTTT
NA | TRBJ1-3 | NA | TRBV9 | CASRGGSGNTIYF | TGTGCCTCCCGAGGAGGCTCTGGAAACACCATATATTTT
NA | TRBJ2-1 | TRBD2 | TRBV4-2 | CASSPGLAGSSYNEQFF | TGTGCCAGCAGCCCTGGACTAGCGGGGAGCTCCTACAATGAGCAGTTCTTC
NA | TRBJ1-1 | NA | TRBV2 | CASSREAITEAFF | TGTGCCAGCAGTCGGGAAGCAATCACTGAAGCTTTCTTT
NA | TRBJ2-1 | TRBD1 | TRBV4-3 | CASSQGSGQASNEQFF | TGCGCCAGCAGCCAAGGCTCAGGACAGGCTAGCAATGAGCAGTTCTTC
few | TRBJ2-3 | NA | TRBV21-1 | CASSTRRGSSTDTQYF | TGTGCCAGCAGCACGAGGCGGGGTTCTAGCACAGATACGCAGTATTTT
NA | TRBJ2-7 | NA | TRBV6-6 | CAVSEGTNPYEQYF | TGTGCCGTATCGGAGGGAACAAACCCTTACGAGCAGTACTTC
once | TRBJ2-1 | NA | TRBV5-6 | CASSLVAENYNEQFF | TGTGCCAGCAGCTTGGTAGCGGAGAACTACAATGAGCAGTTCTTC
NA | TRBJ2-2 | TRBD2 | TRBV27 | CASSLFSGRVLGELFF | TGTGCCAGCAGTTTATTTAGCGGGAGGGTCCTGGGGGAGCTGTTTTTT
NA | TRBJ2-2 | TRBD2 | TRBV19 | CASTHLVAGVGAGELFF | TGTGCCAGTACCCACCTGGTAGCGGGAGTCGGGGCGGGGGAGCTGTTTTTT
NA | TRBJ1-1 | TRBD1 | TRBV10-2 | CASVWTGGFYTEAFF | TGCGCCAGCGTCTGGACAGGGGGATTTTACACTGAAGCTTTCTTT
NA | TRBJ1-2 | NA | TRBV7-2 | CASSLPQDYGYTF | TGTGCCAGCAGCCTCCCGCAGGACTATGGCTACACCTTC
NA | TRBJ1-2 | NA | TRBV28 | CASSLLSGGYTF | TGTGCCAGCAGTTTATTATCCGGGGGCTACACCTTC
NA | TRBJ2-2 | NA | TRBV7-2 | CASSLESGVSTGELFF | TGTGCCAGCAGCTTAGAATCGGGAGTGTCCACCGGGGAGCTGTTTTTT
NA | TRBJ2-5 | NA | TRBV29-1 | CSVARPQETQYF | TGCAGCGTTGCGAGGCCGCAAGAGACCCAGTACTTC
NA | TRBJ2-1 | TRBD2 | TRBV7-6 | CASSSFGGNNEQFF | TGTGCCAGCAGCTCATTCGGGGGGAACAATGAGCAGTTCTTC
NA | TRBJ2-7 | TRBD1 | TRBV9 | CASSPQGTGTAFTSYEQYF | TGTGCCAGCAGCCCCCAAGGGACAGGGACAGCTTTCACTTCCTACGAGCAGTACTTC
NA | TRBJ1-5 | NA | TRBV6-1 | CAINAWGEPQHF | TGTGCCATCAATGCCTGGGGGGAGCCCCAGCATTTT
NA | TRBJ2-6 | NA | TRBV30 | CAWSVLWAGANVLTF | TGTGCCTGGAGTGTACTATGGGCTGGGGCCAACGTCCTGACTTTC
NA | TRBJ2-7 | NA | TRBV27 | CASASGRRDYEQYF | TGTGCCAGCGCTTCGGGACGGAGGGACTACGAGCAGTACTTC
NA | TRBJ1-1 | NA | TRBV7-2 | CASSLAGLGTEAFF | TGTGCCAGCAGCTTAGCGGGTCTCGGGACTGAAGCTTTCTTT
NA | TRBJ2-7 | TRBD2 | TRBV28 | CASSLTSGPPGEQYF | TGTGCCAGCAGCCTAACTAGCGGGCCACCTGGCGAGCAGTACTTC
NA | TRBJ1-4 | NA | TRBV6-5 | CASSSGATNEKLFF | TGTGCCAGCAGTTCGGGGGCAACTAATGAAAAACTGTTTTTT
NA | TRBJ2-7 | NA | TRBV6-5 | CASIRAGTYEQYF | TGTGCCAGCATACGGGCAGGGACCTACGAGCAGTACTTC